This T cell receptor (beta chain) was documented in a study of beta chain features in type 1 diabetes. General observations from the study: Insertions at VDJ junctions were less frequent in type 1 diabetes patients. These patients also deleted more nucleotides at the same junctions. High TCR expression in some cells could lead to their over-representation in cDNA sequencing. Patients with Type 1 diabetes showed moderately but significantly shorter TCRB CDR3s in all four CD4+ subsets. Naive, central memory and Treg TCRB repertoires appeared more alike in patients than in healthy donors.

Since all of the isolated RNA was reverse transcribed, expressed TCRB transcripts were what got sequenced. TCRdb's table, derived via immunoSEQ multiplex PCR, lists solely in-frame clones and lacks some. The sample holds about 330,000 clones, about 10% seen once. The CDR3 consists of 12 residues. V lost 2 bases and J 7 bases, leaving 6 bases between the germline ends. Germline assignment: CDR1 MDHEN and CDR2 SYDVKM. For this clone: Its matching antigen is unknown.

This chain connects TRBV28 to TRBJ1-5; D is undetermined. The sequencing sample was made of naive CD4+ T cells from blood. The sequence came from a woman in her thirties in good health. CDR3 nucleotide sequence: TGTGCCAGCAGTTTACGGCGGCAGCCCCAGCATTTT. Protein product: CASSLRRQPQHF. The complete variable domain, with remaining parts taken from reference TRBV28 and TRBJ1-5, reads DVKVTQSSRYLVKRTGEKVFLECVQDMDHENMFWYRQDPGLGLRLIYFSYDVKMKEKGDIPEGYSVSREKKERFSLILESASTNQTSMYLCASSLRRQPQHFGDGTRLSIL.